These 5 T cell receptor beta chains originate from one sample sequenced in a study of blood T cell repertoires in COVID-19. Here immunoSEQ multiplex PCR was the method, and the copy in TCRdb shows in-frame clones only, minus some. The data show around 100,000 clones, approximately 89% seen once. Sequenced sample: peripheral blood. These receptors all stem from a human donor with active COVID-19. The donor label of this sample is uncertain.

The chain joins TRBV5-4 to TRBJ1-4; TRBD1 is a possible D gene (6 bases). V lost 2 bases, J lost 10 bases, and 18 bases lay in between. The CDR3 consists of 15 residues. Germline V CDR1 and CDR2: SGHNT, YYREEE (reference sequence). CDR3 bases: TGTGCCAGCAGCTTTAGGGACATCACATCCCCAAAACTGTTTTTT. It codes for CASSFRDITSPKLFF.

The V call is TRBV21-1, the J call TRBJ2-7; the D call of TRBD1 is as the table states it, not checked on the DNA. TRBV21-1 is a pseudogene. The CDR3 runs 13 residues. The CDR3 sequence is CASSRGLYYEQYF. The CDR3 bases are TGTGCCAGCAGCAGGGGGCTCTACTACGAGCAGTACTTC.

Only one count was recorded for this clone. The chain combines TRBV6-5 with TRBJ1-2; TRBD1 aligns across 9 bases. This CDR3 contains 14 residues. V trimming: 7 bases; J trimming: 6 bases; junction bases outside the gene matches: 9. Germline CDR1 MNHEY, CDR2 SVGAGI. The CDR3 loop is CASTIDRGSDGYTF. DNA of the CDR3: TGTGCCAGCACCATAGACAGGGGGTCAGATGGCTACACCTTC.

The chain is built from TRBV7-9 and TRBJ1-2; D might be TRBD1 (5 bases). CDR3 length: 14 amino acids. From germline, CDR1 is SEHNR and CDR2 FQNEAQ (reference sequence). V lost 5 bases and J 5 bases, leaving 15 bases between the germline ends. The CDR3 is CASSPEGVMYGYTF. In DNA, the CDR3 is TGTGCCAGCAGCCCAGAAGGGGTTATGTATGGCTACACCTTC.

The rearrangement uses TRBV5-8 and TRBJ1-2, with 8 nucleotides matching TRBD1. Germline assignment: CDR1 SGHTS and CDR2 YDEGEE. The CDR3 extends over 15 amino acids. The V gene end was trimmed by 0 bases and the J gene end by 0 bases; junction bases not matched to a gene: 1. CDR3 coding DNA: TGTGCCAGCAGCTTGGTGGGACAGGCTAACTATGGCTACACCTTC. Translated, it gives CASSLVGQANYGYTF.